The rows below give T cell receptor beta chains drawn from one sample of a study of control samples from healthy donors and cancer patients. Using immunoSEQ multiplex PCR, the repertoire was profiled, and TCRdb retains in-frame clones only, with some absent. This repertoire shows fewer than 95,000 clones, roughly nine tenths found once; its top ten account for roughly 1.2%. The sample consisted of blood. The receptors derive from a woman aged 45-59 years in good health. CDR3s include the opening cysteine and the closing phenylalanine or tryptophan. The D gene is left open where the match is weak. Clone size, where shown, is once, few, many, or a class for clones that have expanded.

v_gene	d_gene	abundance	j_gene	CDR3nt	CDR3aa
TRBV4-3	.	medium-sized	TRBJ2-7	TGCGCCAGCAGCCAAGGCGAAGGAGACAACTCCTACGAGCAGTACTTC	CASSQGEGDNSYEQYF
TRBV4-3	TRBD2	.	TRBJ2-5	TGCGCCAGCAGCCAAGACGGTAGCGGGAAGGAGACCCAGTACTTC	CASSQDGSGKETQYF
TRBV6-5	TRBD1	.	TRBJ1-5	TGTGCCACCCTTCCGACAGGGAGAAATCAGCCCCAGCATTTT	CATLPTGRNQPQHF
TRBV6-6	.	.	TRBJ1-4	TGTGCCAGCAGCTCGACAGGATCTCATGAAAAACTGTTTTTT	CASSSTGSHEKLFF
TRBV27	.	medium-sized	TRBJ1-4	TGTGCCAGCAGACCTTTCTTTGATTGGAGCTCCTCTAATGAAAAACTGTTTTTT	CASRPFFDWSSSNEKLFF
TRBV24-1	.	once	TRBJ1-5	TGTGCCACCAGTGAAAGTGTGGCAGGGAGGGATCAGCCCCAGCATTTT	CATSESVAGRDQPQHF
TRBV7-9	.	.	TRBJ2-1	TGTGCCAGCAGCACCGGGACCAGAAACAATGAGCAGTTCTTC	CASSTGTRNNEQFF
TRBV5-6	TRBD1	.	TRBJ1-1	TGTGCCAGCATCAGCTCCTGGACAGGGAACACTGAAGCTTTCTTT	CASISSWTGNTEAFF
TRBV6-5	.	.	TRBJ2-7	TGTGCCAGCAGTCGGACTCCTACCTCCTACGAGCAGTACTTC	CASSRTPTSYEQYF
TRBV27	.	.	TRBJ2-2	TGTGCCAGCAGTTTACAAAGACCGAACACCGGGGAGCTGTTTTTT	CASSLQRPNTGELFF
TRBV5-1	TRBD2	.	TRBJ2-2	TGCGCCAGCAGCTTGGATAGCGGGGGTTATGACGGGGAGCTGTTTTTT	CASSLDSGGYDGELFF
TRBV19	.	.	TRBJ1-3	TGTGCCAGTAGTAAGACAGTAAGCTCTGGAAACACCATATATTTT	CASSKTVSSGNTIYF
TRBV4-1	.	.	TRBJ2-1	TGCGCCAGCAGCCAATGGCAGGGCCCGACCATGTACAATGAGCAGTTCTTC	CASSQWQGPTMYNEQFF
TRBV27	TRBD2	once	TRBJ2-7	TGTGCCAGCAGCCTGACTAGCGACCAAAACTACGAGCAGTACTTC	CASSLTSDQNYEQYF
TRBV2	.	few	TRBJ1-5	TGTGCCAGTACTGACAGGTATAGCAATCAGCCCCAGCATTTT	CASTDRYSNQPQHF
TRBV7-3	.	.	TRBJ1-1	TGTGCCAGCAGCCCAACAACCGGGACACCTCCGAACACTGAAGCTTTCTTT	CASSPTTGTPPNTEAFF
TRBV5-5	TRBD1	.	TRBJ2-5	TGTGCCAGCAGCCACCCGACAGGGGGGGTCGAACAAGAGACCCAGTACTTC	CASSHPTGGVEQETQYF
TRBV7-2	.	.	TRBJ1-1	TGTGCCAGCAGCTCGGTCGGTTGGACTGAAGCTTTCTTT	CASSSVGWTEAFF
TRBV25-1	.	.	TRBJ1-6	TGTGCCAGCAGTCAGGGGTTCGATTCACCCCTCCACTTT	CASSQGFDSPLHF
TRBV7-2	.	.	TRBJ2-3	TGTGCCAGCAGCTTTCACAGGCGAGGCACAGATACGCAGTATTTT	CASSFHRRGTDTQYF
TRBV2	.	.	TRBJ2-2	TGTGCCAGCAGTGACGAAACAACGGGGGCCGGGGAGCTGTTTTTT	CASSDETTGAGELFF
TRBV6-5	.	.	TRBJ2-2	TGTGCCAGCAGTTACGGTCGTGCCGGGGAGCTGTTTTTT	CASSYGRAGELFF
TRBV4-1	.	.	TRBJ2-4	TGCGCCAGCAGCCAGAGGCATTTGGACAGAACAAACATTCAGTACTTC	CASSQRHLDRTNIQYF
TRBV6-2/TRBV6-3	TRBD1	.	TRBJ2-7	TGTGCCAGCAGTAAAGCTTCGGACAGGTCAGCCTCCTACGAGCAGTACTTC	CASSKASDRSASYEQYF
TRBV7-9	TRBD1	.	TRBJ2-3	TGTGCCAGCAGCCGCCCAGGGACAGGGGTCACAGATACGCAGTATTTT	CASSRPGTGVTDTQYF
TRBV6-5	TRBD1	.	TRBJ2-5	TGTGCCAGCAGTTTCGCCGGGACAGGAAACCAAGAGACCCAGTACTTC	CASSFAGTGNQETQYF
TRBV3-1/TRBV3-2	TRBD2	.	TRBJ2-5	TGTGCCAGCAGCCAAGCTCTAGCGGGGGCCCTCCAAGAGACCCAGTACTTC	CASSQALAGALQETQYF
TRBV9	TRBD1	.	TRBJ2-3	TGTGCCAGCAGCGAGCCTGGGACAGGGTCAGGTACGCAGTATTTT	CASSEPGTGSGTQYF
TRBV18	TRBD1	.	TRBJ1-1	TGTGCCAGCTCACCCCAGCTGACAGGGTTCGACAGAATCAACACTGAAGCTTTCTTT	CASSPQLTGFDRINTEAFF
TRBV19	.	.	TRBJ1-1	TGTGCCAGTAGTATCCTGACAGGACGGACGAACACTGAAGCTTTCTTT	CASSILTGRTNTEAFF
TRBV5-8	TRBD1	.	TRBJ2-5	TGTGCCAGCACCCCGAGGACAGGGGGGGAGGAGACCCAGTACTTC	CASTPRTGGEETQYF
TRBV25-1	.	.	TRBJ2-4	TGTGCCAGCAGTGGATTAGGGGGTCTGGGTAACATTCAGTACTTC	CASSGLGGLGNIQYF
TRBV5-1	.	.	TRBJ1-4	TGCGCCAGCAGCCTAGACCGGGGGGGTACTGAAAAACTGTTTTTT	CASSLDRGGTEKLFF
TRBV19	.	few	TRBJ1-2	TGTGCCAGTTTCGATCGTCGGGGAGGGGAGGGCTATGGCTACACCTTC	CASFDRRGGEGYGYTF
TRBV7-2	.	.	TRBJ1-5	TGTGCCAGCAGCTTAGGAGCCAGCGTATATAGCAATCAGCCCCAGCATTTT	CASSLGASVYSNQPQHF
TRBV5-1	TRBD2	.	TRBJ2-3	TGCGCCAGCAGCGCTACTAGCGGGAGGGCCTCGAATACGCAGTATTTT	CASSATSGRASNTQYF
TRBV6-5	.	.	TRBJ2-1	TGTGCCAGCAGCCCGGGACAACGGGGGGAGCAGTTCTTC	CASSPGQRGEQFF
TRBV18	.	.	TRBJ1-1	TGTGCCAGCTCATCGAGCGGGTCGGCGAACACTGAAGCTTTCTTT	CASSSSGSANTEAFF
TRBV25-1	.	once	TRBJ2-7	TGTGCCAGCAGTAACACTAATAGGGGCTCCTACGAGCAGTACTTC	CASSNTNRGSYEQYF
TRBV9	.	.	TRBJ1-3	TGTGCCAGCAGCGGCTTAAAACTCTTGAGCTCCGGAAACACCATATATTTT	CASSGLKLLSSGNTIYF
TRBV19	TRBD1	.	TRBJ2-7	TGTGCCAGTAGTGATTCGGGGACAGGTATCTACGAGCAGTACTTC	CASSDSGTGIYEQYF
TRBV6-4	.	.	TRBJ2-7	TGTGCCAGCAGTGGTAAACTCTCAGGGGGGGATACCTACGAGCAGTACTTC	CASSGKLSGGDTYEQYF
TRBV6-6	.	.	TRBJ2-7	TGTGCCAGCAGTTACTCGGGACAAACCTACGAGCAGTACTTC	CASSYSGQTYEQYF
TRBV28	.	once	TRBJ1-4	TGTGCCAGCACCCCCCGAGGGACAACCCCGGCTAATGAAAAACTGTTTTTT	CASTPRGTTPANEKLFF
TRBV2	TRBD2	once	TRBJ2-7	TGTGCCAGCGGGAGGAACCTTCCGGGAGGAAAGGGGGAGCAGTACTTC	CASGRNLPGGKGEQYF
TRBV5-1	.	once	TRBJ1-1	TGCGCCAGCAGCCGGGCCGGAGGCGGGGAAGCTTTCTTT	CASSRAGGGEAFF
TRBV15	.	.	TRBJ2-7	TGTGCCACCAGCAGAGTCCCTGGTGCGAGCTCCTACGAGCAGTACTTC	CATSRVPGASSYEQYF
TRBV6-2/TRBV6-3	.	.	TRBJ1-6	TGTGCCAGCAGCGCCATACAGGACAGTTATTCACCCCTCCACTTT	CASSAIQDSYSPLHF
TRBV2	TRBD2	once	TRBJ2-5	TGTGCCAGCAGTAAACTAGCGGGAGGAAAAAAGACCCAGTACTTC	CASSKLAGGKKTQYF
TRBV27	.	.	TRBJ2-3	TGTGCCACCATGGGACTTAGTTATCCAGATACGCAGTATTTT	CATMGLSYPDTQYF
TRBV19	.	.	TRBJ1-2	TGTGCCAGTAGTATACCCCGGCGGAACTATGGCTACACCTTC	CASSIPRRNYGYTF
TRBV18	.	.	TRBJ1-5	TGTGCCAGCTCATTCGACCGGTCTGGCCAGCCCCAGCATTTT	CASSFDRSGQPQHF
TRBV7-2	.	.	TRBJ2-7	TGTGCCAGCAGCTTAGGACGCTGGGACTTAAACTACGAGCAGTACTTC	CASSLGRWDLNYEQYF
TRBV6-6	.	.	TRBJ1-2	TGTGCCAGCAGTTACCAGAGGACAGAGAACTATGGCTACACCTTC	CASSYQRTENYGYTF
TRBV3-1/TRBV3-2	.	few	TRBJ1-1	TGTGCCAGCAGCCAACTGGGGGTGGATGAAGCTTTCTTT	CASSQLGVDEAFF
TRBV10-1	TRBD2	.	TRBJ2-7	TGCGCCAGCACCTCATTAGCTAGCGGGGTTTGGTACGAGCAGTACTTC	CASTSLASGVWYEQYF
TRBV7-8	TRBD1	.	TRBJ1-2	TGTGCCAGCAGCCCAGGGGGGGGTGGCTACACCTTC	CASSPGGGGYTF